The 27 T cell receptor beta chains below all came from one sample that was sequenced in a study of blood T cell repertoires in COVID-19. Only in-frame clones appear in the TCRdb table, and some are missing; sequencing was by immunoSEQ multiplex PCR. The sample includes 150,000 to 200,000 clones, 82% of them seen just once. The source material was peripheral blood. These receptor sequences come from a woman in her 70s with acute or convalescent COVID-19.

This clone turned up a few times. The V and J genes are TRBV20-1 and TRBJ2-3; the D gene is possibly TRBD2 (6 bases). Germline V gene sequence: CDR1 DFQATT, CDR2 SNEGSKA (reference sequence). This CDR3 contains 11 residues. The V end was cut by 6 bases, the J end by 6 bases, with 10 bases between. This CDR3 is CSAYRGDTQYF. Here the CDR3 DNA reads TGCAGTGCCTACCGGGGGGATACGCAGTATTTT.

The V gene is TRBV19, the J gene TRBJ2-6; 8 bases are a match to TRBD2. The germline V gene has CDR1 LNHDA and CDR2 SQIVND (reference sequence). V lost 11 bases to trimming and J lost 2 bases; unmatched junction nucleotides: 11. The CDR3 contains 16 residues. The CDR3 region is CARTPGGGAGANVLTF. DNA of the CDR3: TGTGCCCGTACCCCGGGGGGGGGCGCTGGGGCCAACGTCCTGACTTTC.

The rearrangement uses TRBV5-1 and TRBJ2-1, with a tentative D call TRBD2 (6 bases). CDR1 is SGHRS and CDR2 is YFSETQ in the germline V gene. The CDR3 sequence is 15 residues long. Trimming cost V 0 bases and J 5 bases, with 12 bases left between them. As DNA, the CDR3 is TGCGCCAGCAGCTTGGAGACTCGGAGGGACAATGAGCAGTTCTTC. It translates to CASSLETRRDNEQFF.

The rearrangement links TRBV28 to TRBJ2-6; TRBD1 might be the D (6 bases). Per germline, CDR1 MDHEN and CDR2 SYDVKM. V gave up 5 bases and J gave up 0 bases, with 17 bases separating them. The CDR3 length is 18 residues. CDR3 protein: CASSKSGTWVSGANVLTF. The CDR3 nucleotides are TGTGCCAGCAGTAAATCCGGGACATGGGTCTCTGGGGCCAACGTCCTGACTTTC.

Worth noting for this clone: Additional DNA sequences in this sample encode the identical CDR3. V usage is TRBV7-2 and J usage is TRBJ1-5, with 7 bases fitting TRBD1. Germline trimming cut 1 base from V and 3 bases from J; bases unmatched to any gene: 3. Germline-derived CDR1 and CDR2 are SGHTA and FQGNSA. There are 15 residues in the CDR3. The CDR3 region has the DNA TGTGCCAGCAGCTTAGGGGACAGCCACAATCAGCCCCAGCATTTT. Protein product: CASSLGDSHNQPQHF.

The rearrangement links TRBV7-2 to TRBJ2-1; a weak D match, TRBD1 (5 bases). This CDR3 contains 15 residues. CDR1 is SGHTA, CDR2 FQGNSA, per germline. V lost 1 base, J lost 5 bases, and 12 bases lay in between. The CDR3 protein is CASSLVARADNEQFF. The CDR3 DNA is TGTGCCAGCAGCTTAGTGGCCAGGGCGGACAATGAGCAGTTCTTC.

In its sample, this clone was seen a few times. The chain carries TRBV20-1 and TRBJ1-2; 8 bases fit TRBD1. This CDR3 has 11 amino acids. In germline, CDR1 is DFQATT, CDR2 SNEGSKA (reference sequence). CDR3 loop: CSGQGAVGYTF. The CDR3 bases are TGCAGCGGGCAGGGGGCTGTTGGCTACACCTTC.

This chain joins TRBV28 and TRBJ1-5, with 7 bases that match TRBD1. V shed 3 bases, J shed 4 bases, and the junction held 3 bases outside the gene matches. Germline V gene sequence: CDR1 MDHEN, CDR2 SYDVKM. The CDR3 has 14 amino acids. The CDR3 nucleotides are TGTGCCAGCAGTTTTGCAGGGGGTAATCAGCCCCAGCATTTT. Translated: CASSFAGGNQPQHF. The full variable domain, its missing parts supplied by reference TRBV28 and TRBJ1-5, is DVKVTQSSRYLVKRTGEKVFLECVQDMDHENMFWYRQDPGLGLRLIYFSYDVKMKEKGDIPEGYSVSREKKERFSLILESASTNQTSMYLCASSFAGGNQPQHFGDGTRLSIL.

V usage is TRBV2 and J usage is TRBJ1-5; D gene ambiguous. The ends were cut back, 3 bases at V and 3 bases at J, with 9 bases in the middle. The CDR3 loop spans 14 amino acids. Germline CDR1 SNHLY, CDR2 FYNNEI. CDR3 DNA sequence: TGTGCCAGCAGTGAGTCGGGTATCAATCAGCCCCAGCATTTT. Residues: CASSESGINQPQHF.

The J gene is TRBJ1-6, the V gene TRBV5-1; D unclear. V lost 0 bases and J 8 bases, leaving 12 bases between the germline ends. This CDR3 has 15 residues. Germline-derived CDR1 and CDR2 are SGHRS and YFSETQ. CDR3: CASSLGVPGDSPLHF. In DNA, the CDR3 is TGCGCCAGCAGCTTGGGAGTGCCCGGAGATTCACCCCTCCACTTT. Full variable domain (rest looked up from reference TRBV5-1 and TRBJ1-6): KAGVTQTPRYLIKTRGQQVTLSCSPISGHRSVSWYQQTPGQGLQFLFEYFSETQRNKGNFPGRFSGRQFSNSRSEMNVSTLELGDSALYLCASSLGVPGDSPLHFGNGTRLTVT.

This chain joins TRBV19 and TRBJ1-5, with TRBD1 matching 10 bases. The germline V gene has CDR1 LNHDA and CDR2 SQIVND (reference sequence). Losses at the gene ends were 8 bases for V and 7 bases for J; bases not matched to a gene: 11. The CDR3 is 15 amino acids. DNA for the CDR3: TGTGCCAGTGGCGCCGGGACAGGGGATCGGCAGCCCCAGCATTTT. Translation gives CASGAGTGDRQPQHF.

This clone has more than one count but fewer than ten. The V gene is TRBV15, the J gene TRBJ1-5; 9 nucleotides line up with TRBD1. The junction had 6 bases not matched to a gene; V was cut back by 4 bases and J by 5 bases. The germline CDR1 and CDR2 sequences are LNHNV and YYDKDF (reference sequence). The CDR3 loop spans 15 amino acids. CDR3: CATSKDRGVYQPQHF. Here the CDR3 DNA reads TGTGCCACCAGCAAAGACAGGGGGGTATATCAGCCCCAGCATTTT.

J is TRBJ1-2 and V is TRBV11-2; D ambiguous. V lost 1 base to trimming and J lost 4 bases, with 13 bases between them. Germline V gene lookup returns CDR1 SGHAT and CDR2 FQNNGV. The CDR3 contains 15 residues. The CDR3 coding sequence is TGTGCCAGCAGCTTAGTCCGGGAGGCTATCTATGGCTACACCTTC. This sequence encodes CASSLVREAIYGYTF.

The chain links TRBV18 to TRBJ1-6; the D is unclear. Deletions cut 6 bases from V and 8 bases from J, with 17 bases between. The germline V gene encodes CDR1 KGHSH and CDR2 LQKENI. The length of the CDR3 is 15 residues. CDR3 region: CASSPAGRVDSPLHF. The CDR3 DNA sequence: TGTGCCAGCTCCCCCGCCGGGAGGGTTGATTCACCCCTCCACTTT.

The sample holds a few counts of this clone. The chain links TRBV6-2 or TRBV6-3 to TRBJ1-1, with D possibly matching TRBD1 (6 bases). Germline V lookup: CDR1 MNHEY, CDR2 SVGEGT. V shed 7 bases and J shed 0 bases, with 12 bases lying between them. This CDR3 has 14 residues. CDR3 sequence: CASIPGQLNTEAFF. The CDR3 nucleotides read TGTGCCAGCATCCCGGGACAACTGAACACTGAAGCTTTCTTT.

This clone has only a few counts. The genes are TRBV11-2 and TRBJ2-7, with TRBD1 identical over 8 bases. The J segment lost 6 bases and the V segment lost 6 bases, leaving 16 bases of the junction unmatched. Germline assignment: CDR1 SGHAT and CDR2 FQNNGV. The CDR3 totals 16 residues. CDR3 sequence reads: CASRLDRVYFSGEQYF. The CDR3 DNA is TGTGCCAGCAGGTTGGACAGGGTGTATTTCTCGGGCGAGCAGTACTTC.

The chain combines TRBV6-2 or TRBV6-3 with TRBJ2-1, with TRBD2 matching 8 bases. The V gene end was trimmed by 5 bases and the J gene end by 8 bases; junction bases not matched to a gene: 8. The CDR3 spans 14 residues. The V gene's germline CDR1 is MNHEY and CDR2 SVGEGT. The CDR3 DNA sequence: TGTGCCAGCAGTCGGACTAGCAGGGCTCATGAGCAGTTCTTC. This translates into CASSRTSRAHEQFF.

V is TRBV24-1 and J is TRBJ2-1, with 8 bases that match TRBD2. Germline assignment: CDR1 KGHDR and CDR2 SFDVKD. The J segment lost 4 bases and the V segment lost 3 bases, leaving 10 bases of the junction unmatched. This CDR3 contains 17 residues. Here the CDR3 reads CATSDPQASGPYNEQFF. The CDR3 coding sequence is TGTGCCACCAGTGATCCCCAAGCTAGCGGGCCTTACAATGAGCAGTTCTTC.

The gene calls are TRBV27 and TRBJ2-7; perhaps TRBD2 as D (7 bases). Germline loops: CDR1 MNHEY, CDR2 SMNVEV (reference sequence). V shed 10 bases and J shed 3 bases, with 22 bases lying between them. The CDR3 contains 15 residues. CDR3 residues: CATKRGREMNYEQYF. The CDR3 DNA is TGTGCCACAAAACGGGGGCGGGAGATGAACTACGAGCAGTACTTC.

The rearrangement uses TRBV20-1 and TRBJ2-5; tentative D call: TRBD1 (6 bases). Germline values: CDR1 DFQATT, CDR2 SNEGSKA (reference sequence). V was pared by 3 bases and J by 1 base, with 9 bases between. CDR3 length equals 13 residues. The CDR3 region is CSASSQGQETQYF. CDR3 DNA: TGCAGTGCTAGTTCACAGGGCCAAGAGACCCAGTACTTC.

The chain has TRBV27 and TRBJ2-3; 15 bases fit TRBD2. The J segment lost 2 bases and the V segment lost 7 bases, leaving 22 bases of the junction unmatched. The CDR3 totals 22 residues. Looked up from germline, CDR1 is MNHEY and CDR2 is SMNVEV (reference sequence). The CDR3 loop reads CASTPGLAGGDIVWANTDTQYF. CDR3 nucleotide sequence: TGTGCCAGCACCCCGGGACTAGCGGGGGGCGACATTGTTTGGGCCAACACAGATACGCAGTATTTT.

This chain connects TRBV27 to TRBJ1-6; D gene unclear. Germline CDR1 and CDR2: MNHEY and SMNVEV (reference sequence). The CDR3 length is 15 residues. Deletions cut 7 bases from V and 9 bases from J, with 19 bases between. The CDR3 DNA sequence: TGTGCCAGCAACCCGGGTACGGGGAAGGTTTCACCCCTCCACTTT. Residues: CASNPGTGKVSPLHF.

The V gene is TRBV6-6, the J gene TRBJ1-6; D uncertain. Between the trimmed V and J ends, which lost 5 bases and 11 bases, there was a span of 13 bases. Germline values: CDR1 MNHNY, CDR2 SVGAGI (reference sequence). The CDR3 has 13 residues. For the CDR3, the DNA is TGTGCCAGCAGTCCGGGGTTCCAGACACCCCTCCACTTT. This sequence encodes CASSPGFQTPLHF.

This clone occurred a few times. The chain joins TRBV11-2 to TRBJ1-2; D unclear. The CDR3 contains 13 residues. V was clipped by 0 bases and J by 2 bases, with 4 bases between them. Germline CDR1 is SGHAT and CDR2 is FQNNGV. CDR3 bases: TGTGCCAGCAGCTTAGACGAGAACTATGGCTACACCTTC. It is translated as CASSLDENYGYTF.

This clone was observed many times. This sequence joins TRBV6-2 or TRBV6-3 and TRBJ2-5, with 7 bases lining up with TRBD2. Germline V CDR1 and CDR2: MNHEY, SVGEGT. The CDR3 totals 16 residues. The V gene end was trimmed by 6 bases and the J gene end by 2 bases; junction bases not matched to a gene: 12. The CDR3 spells CASSNGGAGSQETQYF. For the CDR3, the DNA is TGTGCCAGCAGCAACGGAGGAGCGGGGAGTCAAGAGACCCAGTACTTC.

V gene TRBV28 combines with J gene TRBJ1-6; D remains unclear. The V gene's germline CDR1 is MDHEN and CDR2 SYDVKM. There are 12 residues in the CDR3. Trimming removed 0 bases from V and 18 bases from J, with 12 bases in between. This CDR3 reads CASSLWAHPTHF. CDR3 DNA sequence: TGTGCCAGCAGTTTATGGGCCCACCCAACCCACTTT. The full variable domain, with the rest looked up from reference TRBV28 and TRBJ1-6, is DVKVTQSSRYLVKRTGEKVFLECVQDMDHENMFWYRQDPGLGLRLIYFSYDVKMKEKGDIPEGYSVSREKKERFSLILESASTNQTSMYLCASSLWAHPTHFGNGTRLTVT.

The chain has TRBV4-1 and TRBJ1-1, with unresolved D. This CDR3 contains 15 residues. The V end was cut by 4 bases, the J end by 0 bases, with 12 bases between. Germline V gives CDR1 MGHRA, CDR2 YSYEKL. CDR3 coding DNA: TGCGCCAGCAGCCCTATCGGGGAACTGAACACTGAAGCTTTCTTT. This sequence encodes CASSPIGELNTEAFF.